This passage covers 18 T cell receptor beta chains from one sample sequenced in a study of cytomegalovirus exposure and HLA in healthy donors. It was with 60 Vbeta and 13 Jbeta primers that the PCR ran. Assay: immunoSEQ multiplex PCR; the TCRdb copy retains only in-frame clones and omits some. The sample holds more than 150,000 clones, about 75% seen once. The sample was PBMCs. Receptors were obtained from a middle-aged woman in good health and CMV-seropositive.

This clone occurred a few times. V and J are TRBV5-4 and TRBJ1-4, with D maybe TRBD1 (5 bases). This CDR3 has 14 amino acids. Trimming took off 1 base at V and 8 bases at J, with 12 bases between the two ends. The germline gives CDR1 SGHNT, CDR2 YYREEE (reference sequence). CDR3 in amino acids: CASSLYGAWEKLFF. The DNA for the CDR3 is TGTGCCAGCAGCTTGTATGGGGCGTGGGAAAAACTGTTTTTT.

This clone was recorded a few times. The V gene is TRBV23-1, the J gene TRBJ2-7; 8 nucleotides line up with TRBD1. TRBV23-1 is designated an ORF whose function remains uncertain. The CDR3 covers 18 residues. V lost 1 base to trimming and J lost 2 bases; unmatched junction nucleotides: 13. The CDR3 region is CASSQWYFSGRGPYEQYF. The CDR3 bases are TGCGCCAGCAGTCAATGGTACTTCAGTGGCAGGGGGCCCTACGAGCAGTACTTC.

This rearrangement joins TRBV21-1 to TRBJ1-6; the table calls TRBD1, which could not be checked here. TRBV21-1 is a recognized pseudogene. There are 17 residues in the CDR3. The CDR3 here is CASSKAARAGCDSPLHF. The DNA for the CDR3 is TGTGCCAGCAGCAAAGCCGCTCGGGCAGGGTGCGATTCACCCCTCCACTTT.

The chain joins TRBV5-4 to TRBJ2-1, with D tentatively TRBD2 (6 bases). Germline-derived CDR1 and CDR2 are SGHNT and YYREEE (reference sequence). This CDR3 is built from 12 residues. V lost 3 bases to trimming and J lost 7 bases, with 8 bases between them. CDR3 in amino acids: CASSYSGNEQFF. DNA for the CDR3: TGTGCCAGCAGCTATAGCGGTAATGAGCAGTTCTTC.

The chain recombines TRBV2 with TRBJ1-2; 8 bases are a match to TRBD1. Trimming removed 8 bases from V and 4 bases from J; junction bases left unmatched: 9. This CDR3 comprises 14 residues. Looked up from germline, CDR1 is SNHLY and CDR2 is FYNNEI. DNA for the CDR3: TGTGCCAGCCTGAGGCGGGACAGGCTCTATGGCTACACCTTC. Protein product: CASLRRDRLYGYTF.

This chain joins TRBV7-9 and TRBJ2-2; the match to TRBD1 covers 9 bases. V lost 5 bases and J lost 5; bases outside the gene matches: 9. CDR1 and CDR2 from the germline V gene are SEHNR and FQNEAQ (reference sequence). The CDR3 sequence is 16 residues long. The CDR3 loop is CASSRSGQGLTGELFF. The CDR3, as DNA: TGTGCCAGCAGCCGGTCCGGACAGGGGTTGACCGGGGAGCTGTTTTTT.

A single count supports this clone. The chain joins TRBV19 to TRBJ2-1; 9 nucleotides agree with TRBD2. The germline V gene has CDR1 LNHDA and CDR2 SQIVND (reference sequence). The CDR3 has 15 amino acids. The V segment lost 3 bases and the J segment 7 bases; nucleotides outside the gene matches: 7. CDR3 sequence reads: CASSMRTSAGNEQFF. The CDR3 DNA reads TGTGCCAGTAGTATGAGGACTAGCGCGGGTAATGAGCAGTTCTTC.

The V gene is TRBV5-1, the J gene TRBJ2-1, with 13 bases that match TRBD2. J lost 11 bases, V lost 1 base, and 12 bases had no gene match. CDR3 size: 17 residues. Germline values: CDR1 SGHRS, CDR2 YFSETQ. The CDR3, as DNA: TGCGCCAGCAGCTTGAGGGCCACCGGGACTAGCGGGACCCAGCAGTTCTTC. Amino acids: CASSLRATGTSGTQQFF.

The J gene is TRBJ2-6, the V gene TRBV28, with D hard to call. Germline loops: CDR1 MDHEN, CDR2 SYDVKM. The CDR3 length is 15 residues. V was pared by 5 bases and J by 0 bases, with 8 bases between. CDR3 in DNA: TGTGCCAGCAGTCCCGGCGGCTCTGGGGCCAACGTCCTGACTTTC. Its translation: CASSPGGSGANVLTF.

The CDR3 bases are TGTGCCAGCAGTTCCTCAGCGGGAGGGAACTACAATGAGCAGTTCTTC. Residues: CASSSSAGGNYNEQFF. The chain joins TRBV28 to TRBJ2-1; 10 bases fit TRBD2. The CDR3 runs to 16 residues. CDR1 and CDR2 (germline): MDHEN, SYDVKM. The V segment lost 4 bases and the J segment 3 bases; nucleotides outside the gene matches: 6.

The chain joins TRBV2 to TRBJ1-2; 11 bases are a match to TRBD1. Trimming cost V 8 bases and J 5 bases; bases outside gene matches: 7. This CDR3 is 14 amino acids long. Germline V gene sequence: CDR1 SNHLY, CDR2 FYNNEI. The CDR3 bases are TGTGCCAGCCATGGACAGGGGGCGCCTTATGGCTACACCTTC. Its protein is CASHGQGAPYGYTF.

This clone was observed a few times. This chain connects TRBV6-5 to TRBJ2-7, with a possible D match to TRBD2 (5 bases). CDR3 length: 14 residues. Looked up from germline, CDR1 is MNHEY and CDR2 is SVGAGI. V was shortened by 4 bases and J by 11 bases, with 21 bases between the two germline ends. The CDR3 loop reads CASSSTRSIRAEYF. The CDR3 nucleotides read TGTGCCAGCAGTTCTACTAGGTCAATAAGAGCTGAGTACTTC.

The rearrangement uses TRBV6-5 and TRBJ2-7; 9 bases fit TRBD1. Unmatched junction bases numbered 9, after V lost 6 bases and J lost 6 bases. The CDR3 runs 14 residues. The V gene's germline CDR1 is MNHEY and CDR2 SVGAGI. The CDR3 here is CASRPMGQGPEQYF. CDR3 DNA sequence: TGTGCCAGCAGACCCATGGGACAGGGACCCGAGCAGTACTTC.

This chain uses TRBV11-2 with TRBJ1-2, with D tentatively TRBD1 (5 bases). Germline V gene lookup returns CDR1 SGHAT and CDR2 FQNNGV. The V end was cut by 2 bases, the J end by 6 bases, with 10 bases between. The CDR3 runs 13 residues. The CDR3 region is CASSLQGRDGYTF. In DNA, the CDR3 is TGTGCCAGCAGCTTACAGGGCAGGGATGGCTACACCTTC.

V is TRBV15 and J is TRBJ2-7; possibly TRBD1 for D (6 bases). V lost 8 bases and J 3 bases, leaving 8 bases between the germline ends. This CDR3 has 11 residues. Per the germline V gene, CDR1 is LNHNV and CDR2 is YYDKDF (reference sequence). CDR3 region: CATQDSYEQYF. DNA of the CDR3: TGTGCCACCCAGGACAGCTACGAGCAGTACTTC.

This clone was found once. The chain combines TRBV15 with TRBJ2-5; D may be TRBD1 (6 bases). V was trimmed by 5 bases and J by 6 bases, leaving 16 bases between them. There are 14 residues in the CDR3. Germline lookup yields CDR1 LNHNV and CDR2 YYDKDF (reference sequence). CDR3 nucleotide sequence: TGTGCCACCAGCGTAACCAGGGGCAGGCAGACCCAGTACTTC. Protein sequence: CATSVTRGRQTQYF.

The chain uses TRBV20-1 and TRBJ2-1; the D gene is possibly TRBD2 (5 bases). The V end was cut by 6 bases, the J end by 7 bases, with 10 bases between. Germline CDR1 DFQATT, CDR2 SNEGSKA (reference sequence). The length of the CDR3 is 11 residues. The CDR3 sequence: CSAPRRNEQFF. The CDR3, as DNA: TGCAGTGCCCCCCGGAGGAATGAGCAGTTCTTC.

The V gene is TRBV14, the J gene TRBJ2-2; perhaps TRBD1 as D (5 bases). Looked up from germline, CDR1 is SGHDN and CDR2 is FVKESK. The CDR3 sequence is 13 residues long. The V end lost 3 bases, the J end lost 6 bases, and 8 bases lay between the germline ends. CDR3 residues: CASSQDISGELFF. The CDR3 DNA reads as TGTGCCAGCAGCCAGGACATATCCGGGGAGCTGTTTTTT.